The clone carrying this TCR beta chain was detected only a few times. Its antigen is not identified. The sample originates from a study of OX40 agonist ivuxolimab in advanced cancers. About the study: While on treatment, patients had intravenous ivuxolimab at 0.01 to 10 mg/kg every 2 weeks. Partial response was recorded in three patients: one hepatocellular carcinoma and two cutaneous melanoma cases.

Libraries were prepared by immunoSEQ multiplex PCR; TCRdb keeps only in-frame clonotypes and omits some of them. The table has 80,000 to 100,000 clones, about 90% seen once. Findings and caveats of the study: Researchers report that CD8+ T cells had, on average, more expanded clones than CD4+. At 0.1 to 3.0 mg/kg and by week 6, CD4+ and CD8+ T cells in the blood had expanded clonally.

V lost 4 bases, J lost 1 base, and 10 bases stayed unmatched. The CDR3 sequence is 17 residues long. The germline CDR1 and CDR2 sequences are SGHVS and FQNEAQ. V is TRBV7-8 and J is TRBJ1-3; 7 nucleotides match TRBD1. This receptor was taken from an adult with an advanced solid tumor such as melanoma, head and neck, liver or kidney cancer. Sequencing was performed on CD4+ or CD8+ T cells sorted from blood, taken in a trial of the OX40 agonist ivuxolimab. The CDR3 loop reads CASSSSPGQRSGNTIYF. CDR3 coding DNA: TGTGCCAGCAGCTCATCGCCGGGACAGCGTTCTGGAAACACCATATATTTT.